One and the same sample provided the 18 T cell receptor beta chains below, sequenced in a study of early T cells in non-severe SARS-CoV-2 infection. Each CDR3 protein is one row after TCRdb ran MiXCR on the 5' RACE reads. The repertoire has 87,000 or so distinct CDR3 sequences, more than 9% of them found once; the top ten carry approximately 7%. Sequencing used whole blood. Source of these receptors: an adult who was a healthcare worker with PCR-confirmed SARS-CoV-2 infection or an uninfected control (not recorded which).

The J gene is TRBJ2-4, the V gene TRBV7-9, with 7 bases that match TRBD2. The germline V gene encodes CDR1 SEHNR and CDR2 FQNEAQ (reference sequence). CDR3 length: 16 residues. V was pared by 1 base and J by 7 bases, with 10 bases of the junction left unmatched. The CDR3 spells CASSLVLAGEFNIQYF. In DNA form, the CDR3 reads TGTGCCAGCAGCTTAGTTCTCGCGGGAGAGTTTAACATTCAGTACTTC. The complete variable domain, with remaining parts taken from reference TRBV7-9 and TRBJ2-4, reads DTGVSQNPRHKITKRGQNVTFRCDPISEHNRLYWYRQTLGQGPEFLTYFQNEAQLEKSRLLSDRFSAERPKGSFSTLEIQRTEQGDSAMYLCASSLVLAGEFNIQYFGAGTRLSVL.

In its sample, this clonotype was seen a few times. This chain links TRBV20-1 with TRBJ2-3, with 8 bases aligning to TRBD2. Germline loops: CDR1 DFQATT, CDR2 SNEGSKA (reference sequence). CDR3 size: 16 residues. V lost 3 bases and J lost 0; bases outside the gene matches: 8. The CDR3: CSARVIGTSSTDTQYF. As DNA, the CDR3 is TGCAGTGCTAGGGTGATCGGGACTAGTAGCACAGATACGCAGTATTTT.

This clonotype has just a few counts. The V gene is TRBV19, the J gene TRBJ2-2; 12 bases line up with TRBD2. The CDR3 contains 16 residues. Trimming removed 7 bases from V and 5 bases from J; junction bases left unmatched: 8. Germline V gives CDR1 LNHDA, CDR2 SQIVND (reference sequence). CDR3 bases: TGTGCCAGTAAGGTGGGCGGACTAGCGGGAACCGGGGAGCTGTTTTTT. It yields the protein CASKVGGLAGTGELFF.

In its sample, this clonotype was seen a few times. The genes are TRBV3-1 and TRBJ2-1; perhaps D is TRBD1 or TRBD2 (5 bases each). Germline loops: CDR1 LGHDT, CDR2 YNNKEL (reference sequence). The CDR3 contains 16 residues. V lost 5 bases and J 6 bases, leaving 20 bases between the germline ends. The CDR3 DNA sequence: TGTGCCAGCAGCTCGTACATATTAACGGGGCCCAATGAGCAGTTCTTC. Translating gives CASSSYILTGPNEQFF.

A few counts support this clonotype. The chain combines TRBV18 with TRBJ2-5, with D hard to call. The CDR3 has 12 residues. The germline gives CDR1 KGHSH, CDR2 LQKENI. Trimming cost V 6 bases and J 3 bases, with 8 bases left between them. CDR3 amino acids: CASSPTEETQYF. CDR3 nucleotides: TGTGCCAGCTCCCCGACGGAAGAGACCCAGTACTTC.

The sample holds many counts of this clonotype. The chain is built from TRBV18 and TRBJ1-2; TRBD1 matches 9 bases. Germline V gene lookup returns CDR1 KGHSH and CDR2 LQKENI. This CDR3 comprises 16 residues. The junction had 11 bases not matched to a gene; V was cut back by 3 bases and J by 6 bases. The CDR3 coding sequence is TGTGCCAGCTCACCGGAATTACAGGGGGCCCCCCATGGCTACACCTTC. Translation: CASSPELQGAPHGYTF. Full variable domain (rest looked up from reference TRBV18 and TRBJ1-2): NAGVMQNPRHLVRRRGQEARLRCSPMKGHSHVYWYRQLPEEGLKFMVYLQKENIIDESGMPKERFSAEFPKEGPSILRIQQVVRGDSAAYFCASSPELQGAPHGYTFGSGTRLTVV.

V is TRBV12-3 or TRBV12-4 and J is TRBJ2-6; tentative D call: TRBD2 (5 bases). This CDR3 comprises 17 residues. Trimming stripped 4 bases from V and 2 bases from J, with 15 bases between. The CDR3 bases are TGTGCCAGCAGTTCGAGGGCCACTCCTACTGGGGCCAACGTCCTGACTTTC. Protein sequence: CASSSRATPTGANVLTF.

This clonotype occurred many times. The germline gene is not matched at one end of the junction; a read error may be the cause. The chain is built from TRBV5-1 and TRBJ2-3; D unclear. The CDR3 sequence is 11 residues long. Germline V CDR1 and CDR2: SGHRS, YFSETQ. CDR3 residues: CASSFTDTQYF. CDR3 bases: TGTGCCAGCAGCTTTACAGATACGCAGTATTTT.

The chain has TRBV18 and TRBJ2-3; D might be TRBD2 (5 bases). The V end was cut by 4 bases, the J end by 1 base, with 9 bases between. The length of the CDR3 is 14 residues. Germline CDR1 and CDR2: KGHSH and LQKENI. The CDR3 DNA is TGTGCCAGCTCACTATCCGGGGGCACAGATACGCAGTATTTT. It codes for CASSLSGGTDTQYF.

This clonotype was recorded a few times. V is TRBV5-1 and J is TRBJ1-1, with D possibly being TRBD1 (5 bases). Trimming removed 4 bases at V and 4 bases at J, with 17 bases between. Germline CDR1 SGHRS, CDR2 YFSETQ. CDR3 length: 15 residues. Written as DNA, the CDR3 is TGCGCCAGCAGCCCCTTAGAGGGGCGCGGCACTGAAGCTTTCTTT. Its translation: CASSPLEGRGTEAFF.

Many counts were recorded for this clonotype. This chain connects TRBV23-1 to TRBJ2-1; perhaps TRBD2 as D (6 bases). TRBV23-1 is designated an ORF whose function remains uncertain. Trimming cost V 2 bases and J 7 bases, with 18 bases left between them. The CDR3 sequence is 16 residues long. The CDR3 nucleotides are TGCGCCAGCAGTCAACGGGGCGCTGAGGAGGGAAATGAGCAGTTCTTC. Residues: CASSQRGAEEGNEQFF.

This rearrangement joins TRBV7-9 to TRBJ2-1, with D possibly being TRBD2 (6 bases). V was cut by 5 bases and J by 7 bases, with 21 bases left in between. The length of the CDR3 is 16 residues. From germline, CDR1 is SEHNR and CDR2 FQNEAQ (reference sequence). The CDR3 loop is CASSRGGSRSSNEQFF. The CDR3 DNA sequence: TGTGCCAGCAGCCGTGGGGGGAGTCGGTCTTCGAATGAGCAGTTCTTC.

This clonotype was detected only a few times. This sequence joins TRBV7-9 and TRBJ2-5; possibly TRBD1 or TRBD2 for D (7 bases each). V lost 5 bases, J lost 2 bases, and 18 bases lay in between. The CDR3 sequence is 16 residues long. Germline lookup yields CDR1 SEHNR and CDR2 FQNEAQ (reference sequence). The CDR3 region has the DNA TGTGCCAGCAGCCTGGGAGGGGGCACCCCTCAAGAGACCCAGTACTTC. Amino acids: CASSLGGGTPQETQYF.

This clonotype showed up just a few times. The chain is built from TRBV19 and TRBJ1-2; weak D call: TRBD1 (5 bases). The CDR3 totals 13 residues. Per the germline V gene, CDR1 is LNHDA and CDR2 is SQIVND (reference sequence). The V gene lost 11 bases and the J gene lost 4 bases, with 17 bases spanning the gap. The CDR3 bases are TGTGCCGTTCCCAGGGACGGGAGCTATGGCTACACCTTC. It yields the protein CAVPRDGSYGYTF.

This clonotype was seen at least ten times. The chain is built from TRBV9 and TRBJ2-3; D possibly uses TRBD1 or TRBD2 (5 bases each). With 3 bases removed from V and 2 bases from J, the gap between germline ends came to 13 bases. The CDR3 covers 15 residues. The germline gives CDR1 SGDLS, CDR2 YYNGEE. The DNA for the CDR3 is TGTGCCAGCAGCGATTGGGACGGATTCACAGATACGCAGTATTTT. Its protein product is CASSDWDGFTDTQYF.

The chain couples TRBV7-2 to TRBJ2-7, with D perhaps matching TRBD2 (6 bases). The CDR3 is 14 amino acids. The germline V and J ends were trimmed by 4 bases and 2 bases, with 12 bases remaining between them. Germline CDR1 SGHTA, CDR2 FQGNSA. CDR3 region: CASSSRGGPYEQYF. CDR3 in DNA: TGTGCCAGCAGCTCCCGGGGAGGCCCCTACGAGCAGTACTTC.

This clonotype has only a few counts. This chain links TRBV14 with TRBJ2-1, with TRBD1 identical over 9 bases. The CDR3 sequence is 15 residues long. Trimming took 5 bases from V and 2 from J; bases not matched to a gene: 4. Germline V gene sequence: CDR1 SGHDN, CDR2 FVKESK. Written as DNA, the CDR3 is TGTGCCAGCAGCGGGCGACAGGGGGCCTACAATGAGCAGTTCTTC. The encoded protein is CASSGRQGAYNEQFF. Supplemented by reference TRBV14 and TRBJ2-1, the full variable domain reads EAGVTQFPSHSVIEKGQTVTLRCDPISGHDNLYWYRRVMGKEIKFLLHFVKESKQDESGMPNNRFLAERTGGTYSTLKVQPAELEDSGVYFCASSGRQGAYNEQFFGPGTRLTVL.

This clonotype was picked up many times. The chain joins TRBV20-1 to TRBJ1-1; D remains ambiguous. The V and J ends lost 3 bases and 0 bases respectively, with 8 bases between them. The germline CDR1 and CDR2 sequences are DFQATT and SNEGSKA (reference sequence). This CDR3 has 13 residues. The CDR3 loop reads CSASDTLNTEAFF. CDR3 bases: TGCAGTGCTAGCGACACACTGAACACTGAAGCTTTCTTT.